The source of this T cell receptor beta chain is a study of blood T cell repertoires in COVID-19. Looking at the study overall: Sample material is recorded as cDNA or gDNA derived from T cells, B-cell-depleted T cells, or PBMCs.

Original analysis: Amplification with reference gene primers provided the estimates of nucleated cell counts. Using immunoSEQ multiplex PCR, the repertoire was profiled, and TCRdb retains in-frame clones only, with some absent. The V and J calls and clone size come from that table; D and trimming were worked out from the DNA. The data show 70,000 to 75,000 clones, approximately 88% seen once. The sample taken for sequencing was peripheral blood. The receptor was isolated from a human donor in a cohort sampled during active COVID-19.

CDR3 in amino acids: CAIGRDTEAFF. The DNA for the CDR3 is TGTGCCATCGGCCGGGACACTGAAGCTTTCTTT. The rearrangement links TRBV10-3 to TRBJ1-1; no clear D gene. V gave up 8 bases and J gave up 3 bases, with 7 bases separating them. Germline CDR1 is ENHRY and CDR2 is SYGVKD. The CDR3 extends over 11 amino acids.